This T cell receptor beta chain was found in a study of blood T cells in healthy people across ages. Study conclusions and caveats: Any changes in expanded clonotypes were possibly confounded, as donor CMV status remained unknown. Without sorted subsets, naive and antigen-experienced compartments could not be conclusively compared.

A second PCR, run for about 6 to 11 cycles, used a sample-barcoded 5' primer plus a J-beta primer mix. MiXCR was run by TCRdb on the 5' RACE reads, yielding one entry per CDR3 protein. The table includes some 1.4 million distinct CDR3 sequences, about 43% detected once. With each sample, at least 5 micrograms of total RNA were extracted. This clonotype was seen more than once but under ten times. Its antigen is as yet unknown. The germline gives CDR1 DFQATT, CDR2 SNEGSKA (reference sequence). The CDR3 has 11 residues. Trimming pared 7 bases from V and 1 base from J, leaving 7 bases between. Sequenced: blood. The V call is TRBV20-1, the J call TRBJ1-2, with D possibly matching TRBD1 (5 bases). This receptor was taken from a woman between 18 and 29 years old in good health. CDR3 sequence: CSGGVNYGYTF. DNA of the CDR3: TGCAGTGGGGGGGTTAACTATGGCTACACCTTC.